This T cell receptor beta chain came from a study of blood T cell repertoires in COVID-19. Participant age was roughly 18 to 90 years, and participants resided in fewer than 25 US areas. The CDR3 contains 13 residues. Per the germline V gene, CDR1 is SGHNT and CDR2 is YYREEE (reference sequence). Deletions cut 2 bases from V and 3 bases from J, with 9 bases between. Study processing details: It was from reference gene primer amplification that nucleated cell counts were estimated. TCRdb keeps only in-frame clones here, not all; method: immunoSEQ multiplex PCR. Clonal size and the V and J genes are those of that table, whereas D and trimming came from the DNA. The sample contains 220,000 or so clones, 82% of which appear only once.

The chain is built from TRBV5-4 and TRBJ2-7; D is undetermined. The TCR was taken from a woman in her fifties or sixties who had recovered from COVID-19. Sequenced input: PBMCs or T cells enriched from blood (not recorded which). The CDR3 protein is CASSLRSNYEQYF. The CDR3 coding sequence is TGTGCCAGCAGCTTACGCAGTAACTACGAGCAGTACTTC.